These T cell receptor beta chains were read from a single sample in a study of T cell repertoires in cytomegalovirus infection. TCRdb reanalysed the reads using MiXCR and keeps one entry per CDR3 protein. This table holds around 210,000 distinct CDR3 sequences, around 6.2% found once. Sequenced material: PBMCs. The receptors were gathered from a human donor in good health (CMV status not recorded). Some clones in this sample may be carry-over from other donors' samples. The CDR3 runs from the conserved cysteine through the conserved F or W. A D gene is named only where the DNA matches it firmly. Not every row has a clone size; where given, it reads once, few, many or a size class.

D	size	V	J	CDR3	DNA
-	-	TRBV29-1	TRBJ1-5	CSAQVGPSSNQPQHF	TGCAGCGCCCAAGTGGGGCCCTCTAGCAATCAGCCCCAGCATTTT
TRBD1	many	TRBV15	TRBJ1-1	CATSRRNSGTGSEAFF	TGTGCCACCAGCCGACGAAACTCGGGGACAGGCTCTGAAGCTTTCTTT
-	many	TRBV20-1	TRBJ2-3	CSARSLETVRFADTQYF	TGCAGTGCCCGGTCCCTTGAGACAGTGCGCTTCGCAGATACGCAGTATTTT
TRBD1	many	TRBV6-1	TRBJ2-4	CASSEAGARDRRAKNIQYF	TGTGCCAGCAGTGAAGCGGGGGCAAGGGACAGACGAGCCAAAAACATTCAGTACTTC
-	many	TRBV20-1	TRBJ2-4	CSAVGQIKNIQYF	TGCAGTGCTGTTGGACAGATAAAAAACATTCAGTACTTC
-	-	TRBV20-1	TRBJ1-1	CSASSAGLNTEAFF	TGCAGTGCTAGTTCTGCGGGCTTGAACACTGAAGCTTTCTTT
TRBD2	many	TRBV6-2/TRBV6-3	TRBJ2-5	CASSYDSGGPQETQYF	TGTGCCAGCAGTTACGATAGCGGGGGGCCCCAAGAGACCCAGTACTTC
-	many	TRBV7-2	TRBJ2-7	CASSPEGLGEQYF	TGTGCCAGCAGCCCCGAGGGGCTGGGCGAGCAGTACTTC
-	few	TRBV19	TRBJ2-7	CASSQNGVSEQYF	TGTGCCAGTAGTCAAAACGGGGTATCCGAGCAGTACTTC
TRBD1	many	TRBV6-2/TRBV6-3	TRBJ2-2	CASSYVQGAAMSLFF	TGTGCCAGCAGTTACGTCCAGGGGGCGGCCATGTCGCTGTTTTTT
-	many	TRBV12-3/TRBV12-4	TRBJ1-1	CASGKRETEAFF	TGTGCCAGCGGAAAGCGTGAGACTGAAGCTTTCTTT
-	many	TRBV10-3	TRBJ1-1	CAISGSVGGRYTEAFF	TGTGCCATCAGTGGATCGGTTGGGGGCAGGTACACTGAAGCTTTCTTT
TRBD1	many	TRBV7-2	TRBJ1-5	CASSSGQSPYNQPQHF	TGTGCCAGCAGCTCGGGACAGTCCCCATACAATCAGCCCCAGCATTTT
TRBD2	-	TRBV4-2	TRBJ2-3	CASSPGGGYTDTQYF	TGTGCCAGCAGCCCCGGGGGGGGCTACACAGATACGCAGTATTTT
TRBD2	many	TRBV7-2	TRBJ2-7	CASSSVGGVNEQYF	TGTGCCAGCAGCTCCGTGGGAGGGGTTAACGAGCAGTACTTC
TRBD2	many	TRBV7-2	TRBJ2-5	CASSTSGGGVETQYF	TGTGCCAGCAGCACTAGTGGGGGGGGTGTGGAGACCCAGTACTTC
TRBD1	few	TRBV29-1	TRBJ1-4	CSVVGTGSEKLFF	TGCAGCGTTGTGGGGACAGGGAGTGAAAAACTGTTTTTT
TRBD2	many	TRBV5-1	TRBJ2-1	CASSLGASGGAGKFF	TGCGCCAGCAGCTTGGGGGCTAGCGGGGGGGCCGGTAAGTTCTTC
-	few	TRBV20-1	TRBJ1-1	CSAELPDTEAFF	TGCAGTGCTGAACTCCCGGACACTGAAGCTTTCTTT
TRBD2	many	TRBV7-2	TRBJ2-7	CASSRTSGGVPSSYEQYF	TGTGCCAGCAGCCGGACTAGCGGGGGGGTCCCGAGCTCCTACGAGCAGTACTTC
-	many	TRBV7-2	TRBJ1-1	CASSLVGSTEAFF	TGTGCCAGCAGCTTAGTGGGGAGCACTGAAGCTTTCTTT
-	many	TRBV7-2	TRBJ2-5	CASSLGRGRETQYF	TGTGCCAGCAGCTTAGGGCGGGGGCGAGAGACCCAGTACTTC
-	many	TRBV20-1	TRBJ2-7	CSARRDSYEQYF	TGCAGTGCTAGGAGGGACTCCTACGAGCAGTACTTC
-	many	TRBV7-2	TRBJ2-7	CASSLQAGGRYEQYF	TGTGCCAGCAGCTTACAGGCAGGGGGGAGGTACGAGCAGTACTTC
-	many	TRBV29-1	TRBJ2-7	CSADEGADEQYF	TGCAGCGCTGACGAAGGGGCAGACGAGCAGTACTTC
TRBD1	many	TRBV11-3	TRBJ1-6	CASSLSGTENSPLHF	TGTGCCAGCAGCCTATCCGGGACAGAGAATTCACCCCTCCACTTT
-	few	TRBV14	TRBJ2-7	CASSQESAGLSYEQYF	TGTGCCAGCAGCCAAGAAAGCGCCGGATTATCCTACGAGCAGTACTTC
-	many	TRBV12-3/TRBV12-4	TRBJ1-2	CASKGLDYGYTF	TGTGCCAGCAAAGGCCTCGACTATGGCTACACCTTC
-	many	TRBV7-2	TRBJ1-5	CASSGGPSLGQPQHF	TGTGCCAGCAGCGGCGGACCCTCTTTAGGGCAGCCCCAGCATTTT
-	many	TRBV6-2/TRBV6-3	TRBJ2-7	CASGTKDKQYF	TGTGCCAGCGGGACGAAGGACAAGCAGTACTTC
-	many	TRBV20-1	TRBJ2-3	CSAGRGGPPDTQYF	TGCAGTGCTGGGAGGGGGGGGCCCCCAGATACGCAGTATTTT
-	many	TRBV2	TRBJ2-3	CASSVRGNTDTQYF	TGTGCCAGCAGTGTTCGGGGGAACACAGATACGCAGTATTTT
-	many	TRBV6-5	TRBJ2-2	CASSYYVGIGELFF	TGTGCCAGCAGTTACTACGTCGGCATCGGGGAGCTGTTTTTT
-	-	TRBV29-1	TRBJ1-2	CSVGGGLANYGYTF	TGCAGCGTTGGGGGTGGGTTAGCTAACTATGGCTACACCTTC
TRBD1	-	TRBV14	TRBJ2-6	CASSQQGALSGANVLTF	TGTGCCAGCAGCCAACAGGGGGCCCTCTCTGGGGCCAACGTCCTGACTTTC
-	many	TRBV25-1	TRBJ2-3	CASSEFGEADTQYF	TGTGCCAGCAGTGAATTTGGTGAGGCAGATACGCAGTATTTT
-	many	TRBV12-3/TRBV12-4	TRBJ2-5	CASSFMDKETQYF	TGTGCCAGCAGTTTTATGGACAAGGAGACCCAGTACTTC
-	many	TRBV20-1	TRBJ1-4	CSARPGATNEKLFF	TGCAGTGCTAGACCAGGGGCAACTAATGAAAAACTGTTTTTT
-	many	TRBV29-1	TRBJ2-1	CSAVVRVREQFF	TGCAGCGCTGTGGTCAGGGTCCGTGAGCAGTTCTTC
-	many	TRBV4-3	TRBJ1-6	CASSQEPQGVGSPLHF	TGCGCCAGCAGCCAAGAGCCCCAGGGAGTGGGTTCACCCCTCCACTTT
TRBD1	many	TRBV12-3/TRBV12-4	TRBJ2-7	CASSFNGTGGYEQYF	TGTGCCAGCAGTTTCAACGGGACAGGGGGCTACGAGCAGTACTTC
-	many	TRBV5-5	TRBJ1-6	CASSLEVLDSPLHF	TGTGCCAGCAGCTTGGAGGTTCTGGATTCACCCCTCCACTTT
TRBD2	few	TRBV5-5	TRBJ2-5	CASSLDPSGGVQETQYF	TGTGCCAGCAGCTTGGATCCTAGCGGGGGGGTCCAAGAGACCCAGTACTTC
-	many	TRBV7-2	TRBJ1-5	CASSSDGAYQPQHF	TGTGCCAGCAGCTCGGACGGAGCTTATCAGCCCCAGCATTTT
-	many	TRBV28	TRBJ2-3	CASSLGRGTVTDTQYF	TGTGCCAGCAGTTTAGGTCGGGGGACGGTCACAGATACGCAGTATTTT
TRBD1	many	TRBV7-3	TRBJ2-1	CASSLNRGANNEQFF	TGTGCCAGCAGCTTAAACAGGGGAGCCAACAATGAGCAGTTCTTC